Listed below are T cell receptor beta chains from one sample, sequenced in a study of technical replicates of blood from several donors. Assay used: immunoSEQ multiplex PCR; TCRdb lists only in-frame clones, some missing. The top ten hold 0.2% to 0.25% of the sample, which has 98,000 or so clones, about 95% seen once. Specimen: T cells isolated from PBMCs. These receptors were taken from a human donor in good health. The conserved cysteine and the conserved F or W are not part of the CDR3 here. Only some rows state a clone size, as once, few, many or a class for expanded clones.

clone size,V gene,J gene,CDR3 protein
.,TRBV19,TRBJ2-7,ASSIGQGGMYEQY
.,TRBV19,TRBJ2-3,ASRTSVNTDTQY
.,TRBV11-3,TRBJ2-1,ASSLGTSGGLTYNEQF
.,TRBV19,TRBJ2-5,ASRRAGGRQETQY
.,TRBV15,TRBJ2-3,ATSRVQLTDTQY
.,TRBV2,TRBJ2-1,ASSDGLAGDYNEQF
.,TRBV11-2,TRBJ2-1,ASSGIAGSYNEQF
.,TRBV19,TRBJ1-5,ASSPRTGHNQPQH
.,TRBV5-4,TRBJ1-1,ASSLQSVLGGTNTEAF
.,TRBV29-1,TRBJ2-2,SVDLPGTGELF
.,TRBV6-5,TRBJ1-2,ASSAGGMDGYT
.,TRBV19,TRBJ1-5,ASSIDRGPNQPQH
.,TRBV11-2,TRBJ2-7,ASSLGQGAPYEQY
once,TRBV18,TRBJ2-7,ASSPPQDTTYEQY
.,TRBV9,TRBJ2-3,ASSVLAASDTQY
.,TRBV5-1,TRBJ1-2,ASSLAPGQANYGYT
.,TRBV5-1,TRBJ1-5,ASSREGQLDQPQH
.,TRBV5-1,TRBJ2-7,ASSSSTDYEQY
.,TRBV5-1,TRBJ2-4,ASSLVGTGNIQY
.,TRBV5-1,TRBJ2-7,ASSFVSGGAYEQY
.,TRBV11-3,TRBJ2-7,ASSRRDSSSYEQY
.,TRBV7-9,TRBJ2-3,ASSSAIRLAAADTQY
.,TRBV6-5,TRBJ2-1,ASSEGWQTGNEQF
.,TRBV19,TRBJ1-3,ASTDTGFSGNTIY
.,TRBV7-2,TRBJ2-2,ASSLEGLAGNTGELF
once,TRBV11-2,TRBJ2-5,ASTSTSGRSETQY
.,TRBV11-3,TRBJ1-1,ASSLGQGRGNTEAF
.,TRBV6-6,TRBJ1-1,ASSPQGLTEAF
.,TRBV9,TRBJ1-4,ASSVDAGNEKLF
.,TRBV7-2,TRBJ1-5,ASSFGQGGNQPQH
.,TRBV30,TRBJ1-6,AWKDRDMSPLH
.,TRBV6-6,TRBJ1-2,ATLDIAYGYT
.,TRBV19,TRBJ2-3,ASSLAASTDTQY
.,TRBV10-3,TRBJ1-6,AISPTGNSPLH
once,TRBV7-9,TRBJ1-3,ASSLDRGGNTIY
.,TRBV30,TRBJ1-4,AWSVPGLTGEKLF
.,TRBV5-1,TRBJ2-1,ASTGYNEQF
.,TRBV10-3,TRBJ1-5,AISRDREFGQPQH
.,TRBV7-3,TRBJ1-1,ASSEAGQPRPEAF
.,TRBV5-1,TRBJ2-7,ASSSWQGTYEQY
.,TRBV12-5,TRBJ2-2,ASGPPGLAGELF
once,TRBV9,TRBJ2-7,ASSVGSGSIYEQY
.,TRBV12-5,TRBJ1-2,ASGLRQGAVSGYT
.,TRBV30,TRBJ1-5,AWSVRGTDSNQPQH
.,TRBV28,TRBJ1-1,ASSTQGRGTEAF